A single sample gave rise to the 20 T cell receptor delta chains below, sequenced in a study of γδ T cells in repeated Plasmodium falciparum infection. TCRdb redid clone calling on the multiplex PCR reads using CATT. The sample includes around 52,000 delta-chain clones, over 1.5% seen only once; the top ten take 14% to 15%. Flow sorting of PBMC yielded separate Vgamma9/Vdelta2+ and Vdelta2-negative gammadelta T cell populations for bulk repertoire analysis. Source material: gamma-delta T cells from blood. The receptor source for this set is a pool of human donors (malaria-infected and uninfected, not separated).

This clone was observed a few times. The protein held in TCRdb is that of a much larger clone and does not match this DNA's translation at residue 13, likely because of a read error; the protein shown is translated from the DNA. V is TRDV1 and J is TRDJ1, with 9 bases fitting TRDD3. With 3 bases clipped from V and 0 bases from J, the junction kept 17 bases outside the gene matches. The CDR3 is 20 amino acids. CDR1 and CDR2 (germline): TSWWSYY, QGS. The CDR3 reads CALGEARRLGDPCYTDKLIF. CDR3 DNA: TGTGCTCTTGGGGAGGCTAGGAGGCTGGGGGATCCTTGTTACACCGATAAACTCATCTTT.

The table lists this clone with many counts. The TCRdb protein comes from a much larger clone and disagrees with this DNA's translation at residue 17, likely due to a read error; the protein given here is derived from the DNA. This chain uses TRDV1 with TRDJ1; perhaps D is TRDD2 or TRDD3 (6 bases each). The V end lost 4 bases, the J end lost 5 bases, and 38 bases lay between the germline ends. The CDR3 totals 22 residues. The germline V gene has CDR1 TSWWSYY and CDR2 QGS. This CDR3 is CALGGPFRPNGGDLPSGDKLIF. The CDR3 nucleotides read TGTGCTCTTGGGGGTCCCTTCCGCCCGAACGGGGGGGACCTACCAAGTGGGGATAAACTCATCTTT.

In its sample, this clone was seen many times. This DNA translates differently at residue 11 from the TCRdb protein, which is that of a much larger clone; a read error is likely, and the protein shown is the DNA's own translation. This chain connects TRDV1 to TRDJ1; no clear D. CDR1 and CDR2 from the germline V gene are TSWWSYY and QGS. This CDR3 is built from 12 residues. CDR3 region: CALGERRHKLTF. CDR3 coding DNA: TGTGCTCTTGGGGAACGTCGACATAAACTCACCTTT.

By its share, this clone is medium-sized (0.01 to 0.1%). Other DNA sequences of this sample code for an identical CDR3. The V and J genes are TRDV1 and TRDJ1, with D perhaps matching TRDD3 (5 bases). The germline V gene encodes CDR1 TSWWSYY and CDR2 QGS. The V end was cut by 4 bases, the J end by 11 bases, with 17 bases between. This CDR3 has 13 residues. The CDR3 region has the DNA TGTGCTCTTGGGGGAAACTGGAAAGGTCGGCTCATCTTT. This encodes CALGGNWKGRLIF.

This clone has at least ten counts. The protein that TCRdb holds for this DNA derives from a much larger clone and differs from the translated DNA at residue 15, which likely indicates a read error; the protein shown here is translated from the DNA. This chain links TRDV1 with TRDJ1; possibly TRDD3 for D (5 bases). The CDR3 extends over 17 amino acids. The V gene's germline CDR1 is TSWWSYY and CDR2 QGS. CDR3 region: CALGETYLGTATDKPIF. Written as DNA, the CDR3 is TGTGCTCTTGGGGAGACATACTTGGGGACGGCCACCGATAAACCCATCTTT.

This clone was counted between two and nine times. TCRdb attributes to this sequence the protein of a much larger clone, which differs from the DNA translation at residue 15; a read error is likely, and the protein displayed is translated from the DNA. V gene TRDV1 combines with J gene TRDJ1; no firm D call. The CDR3 is 19 residues long. CDR1 TSWWSYY and CDR2 QGS come from the germline V gene. CDR3 DNA: TGTGCTCTTGGGGAAAGCCCCCCACTCCGTCCACCGTACACCGTTAAACTCATCTTT. Its protein is CALGESPPLRPPYTVKLIF.

Note on this clone: A far larger clone differs by one base, so this is likely a read error. Other DNA sequences from this sample encode an identical CDR3 as well. V gene TRDV1 was called; the J gene was not; TRDD3, the table's D call, lacks a check against the DNA. Germline assignment: CDR1 TSWWSYY and CDR2 QGS. This CDR3 comprises 18 residues. The CDR3 here is CALGETGTVVQNTDKLIF. CDR3 coding DNA: TGTGCTCTTGGGGAAACGGGAACGGTCGTACAAAACACCGATAAACTCATCTTC.

This clone is deemed medium-sized. Other nucleotide sequences in the sample specify the same CDR3. The chain carries TRDV2 and TRDJ1; 8 bases are a match to TRDD3. The J segment lost 4 bases and the V segment lost 0 bases, leaving 15 bases of the junction unmatched. The CDR3 extends over 18 amino acids. The germline CDR1 and CDR2 sequences are GEAIGNYY and EKD. This chain's CDR3 is CACDTVKRDTSLGDKLIF. In DNA form, the CDR3 reads TGTGCCTGTGACACCGTGAAGAGGGATACGTCTTTGGGCGATAAACTCATCTTT.

This clone showed up many times. A read error likely explains this, since a far larger clone differs by one base. Other DNA sequences in the same sample also yield this CDR3. The chain has TRDV1 and TRDJ1; D ambiguous. CDR1 and CDR2 (germline): TSWWSYY, QGS. CDR3 length: 20 residues. The CDR3 DNA follows: TGTGCTCTTGGGGAGCTGGTTTTTTTGTTACAAGGGGTCTACACCGATAAACTCATCTTC. Translation: CALGELVFLLQGVYTDKLIF.

This clone appeared a few times. This likely stems from a read error, as it lies one base from a far larger clone. At the DNA level, this CDR3 is encoded by other sequences in the same sample as well. The V call is TRDV1, the J call TRDJ1; D possibly uses TRDD2 or TRDD3 (7 bases each). Trimming shortened V by 5 bases and J by 8 bases, and 39 bases separated the two germline ends. This CDR3 is 21 amino acids long. CDR1 and CDR2 from the germline V gene are TSWWSYY and QGS. CDR3: CALGKVLAFLHWGNPSQKLIF. DNA of the CDR3: TGTGCTCTTGGGAAAGTCCTTGCCTTCCTGCATTGGGGGAACCCGTCACAAAAACTCATCTTT.

This clone came up a few times. The protein TCRdb gives is from a much larger clone and does not agree with this DNA's translation at residue 8, likely a read error; the protein shown here comes from the DNA. The rearrangement links TRDV1 to TRDJ1, with TRDD3 matching 12 bases. The germline V gene encodes CDR1 TSWWSYY and CDR2 QGS. This CDR3 region has 23 residues. J lost 0 bases, V lost 0 bases, and 20 bases had no gene match. The DNA for the CDR3 is TGTGCTCTTGGGGAACTGGGGCATTCCTACGACTGGGGGATACAAGGGAACACCGATAAACTCATCTTT. Translating it yields CALGELGHSYDWGIQGNTDKLIF.

Remarks on this clone: TCRdb has a much larger clone's protein, which differs at residue 9 from the translation of this DNA, likely because of a read error; what is shown is the protein translated from the DNA. The chain has TRDV1 and TRDJ1; TRDD3 aligns across 7 bases. TCRdb offers no J gene call, so here the DNA was matched to germline to obtain one. The CDR3 is 19 residues long. Germline CDR1 and CDR2: TSWWSYY and QGS. After removal of 3 bases from V and 1 base from J, the junction contained 17 bases not matched to a gene. CDR3 region: CALGDAYECWGPLTDKLIF. The CDR3 bases are TGTGCTCTTGGGGACGCCTACGAATGCTGGGGGCCGCTCACCGATAAACTCATCTTT.

This clone showed up just a few times. TCRdb's entry gives the protein of a much larger clone, which mismatches this DNA's translation at residue 12, likely from a read error; the protein reported here is translated from the DNA. The chain carries TRDV1 and TRDJ1; 7 positions match TRDD3. The J gene was missing in TCRdb and was found by matching the end of the DNA to germline. CDR3 length: 18 residues. CDR1 is TSWWSYY, CDR2 QGS, per germline. The CDR3 DNA reads TGTGCTCTTGGGGAACCAAGAGTGGGGGACCAGTGCACCAATAAACTCATCTTT. Protein product: CALGEPRVGDQCTNKLIF.

With regard to this clone: This likely traces to a read error, being one base from a far larger clone. Other DNA sequences in the same sample also yield this CDR3. V and J are TRDV3 and TRDJ1; 13 bases are shared with TRDD3. TCRdb carries no J gene annotation; the J gene was assigned here by matching the DNA with germline. In germline, CDR1 is TVYSNPD, CDR2 GDNSRS (reference sequence). The CDR3 consists of 22 residues. CDR3 sequence (DNA): TGCGCCTTTTCTCGGCGGGCAGACTGGGGGATACGTCCTAAATTGTACAGCGATAAACTCATCTTT. Its translation: CAFSRRADWGIRPKLYSDKLIF.

This clone was counted at least ten times. The chain employs TRDV1 and TRDJ1, with 11 bases that match TRDD3. CDR1 TSWWSYY and CDR2 QGS come from the germline V gene. This CDR3 contains 25 residues. Losses at the gene ends were 6 bases for V and 4 bases for J; bases not matched to a gene: 37. CDR3 amino acids: CALGPQSFSSPTLSYWGIGGDKLIF. The CDR3 region has the DNA TGTGCTCTTGGCCCTCAATCCTTCAGTTCCCCTACTTTATCGTACTGGGGGATAGGTGGCGATAAACTCATCTTT.

This clone occurred a few times. The protein in TCRdb stems from a much larger clone and differs at residue 7 from this DNA's translation, likely a read error; here the protein is translated from the DNA. The rearrangement joins TRDV1 to TRDJ1, with D hard to call. The CDR3 runs to 21 residues. The germline V and J ends were trimmed by 2 bases and 4 bases, with 32 bases remaining between them. Germline V gives CDR1 TSWWSYY, CDR2 QGS. Written as DNA, the CDR3 is TGTGCTCTTGGGGAAGCTTCGTTTAGAGGGGTTTGGAGGGGCCAAAGCGATAAACTCATCTTT. It translates to CALGEASFRGVWRGQSDKLIF.

This clone was counted a few times. The protein in TCRdb stems from a much larger clone and differs at residue 12 from this DNA's translation, likely a read error; here the protein is translated from the DNA. The CDR3 loop is CACDTGGFSSWNTRQMFF. The DNA of the CDR3 is TGTGCCTGTGACACCGGGGGATTTAGCTCCTGGAACACCCGACAGATGTTTTTC. V is TRDV2 and J is TRDJ3, with TRDD3 matching 7 bases. In the absence of a J gene in TCRdb, the DNA was matched to germline to assign it here. Per germline, CDR1 GEAIGNYY and CDR2 EKD. The CDR3 contains 18 residues.

This clone appeared many times. This DNA's translation and the protein TCRdb lists, from a much larger clone, do not match at residue 9, likely due to a read error; the protein shown is translated from the DNA. This chain joins TRDV2 and TRDJ1; 8 bases line up with TRDD3. CDR1 and CDR2 from the germline V gene are GEAIGNYY and EKD. V trimming: 3 bases; J trimming: 1 base; junction bases outside the gene matches: 6. The CDR3 totals 15 residues. Here the CDR3 reads CACDVLGVCTDKLIF. For the CDR3, the DNA is TGTGCCTGTGACGTACTGGGGGTTTGCACCGATAAACTCATCTTT.

This clone has a count of ten or more. A far larger clone is one nucleotide away, so this likely arose from a read error. This same CDR3 is encoded by further DNA sequences in the sample. This chain's CDR3 is CACDVLGVYTYKLTF. The CDR3 nucleotides read TGTGCCTGCGACGTACTGGGGGTTTACACCTATAAACTCACCTTT. The J gene is TRDJ1, the V gene TRDV2, with 8 bases aligning to TRDD3. The CDR3 runs to 15 residues. The germline gives CDR1 GEAIGNYY, CDR2 EKD.

This clone was detected a few times. This DNA's translation differs at residue 13 from TCRdb's protein, which comes from a much larger clone; a read error is likely, and the protein shown is translated from the DNA. The chain employs TRDV1 and TRDJ1; D not resolved. Germline matching of the DNA provided the J gene here, since TCRdb leaves it blank. The CDR3 contains 19 residues. Trimming pared 0 bases from V and 0 bases from J, leaving 20 bases between. CDR1 and CDR2 from the germline V gene are TSWWSYY and QGS. This CDR3 reads CALGELKVTTVRHTDKLIF. The CDR3 DNA is TGTGCTCTTGGGGAACTAAAGGTGACTACTGTTCGGCACACCGATAAACTCATCTTT.